Each of the 24 T cell receptor beta chains below was sequenced from the same sample in a study of blood T cell repertoires in COVID-19. Assay: immunoSEQ multiplex PCR; the TCRdb copy retains only in-frame clones and omits some. The sample holds 400,000 to 450,000 clones; around nine tenths are singletons and the top ten take about 1.4%. Sequenced sample: peripheral blood. The receptor source for this set is a woman aged 40 to 50 with COVID-19, enrolled during active disease.

The rearrangement joins TRBV5-1 to TRBJ1-3; D perhaps matches TRBD1 (6 bases). Trimming shortened V by 4 bases and J by 0 bases, and 11 bases separated the two germline ends. The CDR3 runs 15 residues. Germline V CDR1 and CDR2: SGHRS, YFSETQ. CDR3 region: CASSPEQGSGNTIYF. The CDR3 coding sequence is TGCGCCAGCAGCCCCGAACAGGGCTCTGGAAACACCATATATTTT.

J is TRBJ2-7 and V is TRBV7-9; D might be TRBD2 (6 bases). The CDR3 runs 15 residues. Trimming shortened V by 0 bases and J by 3 bases, and 12 bases separated the two germline ends. Germline CDR1 SEHNR, CDR2 FQNEAQ (reference sequence). For the CDR3, the DNA is TGTGCCAGCAGCTTAGCGCGGGAAACGGGCTACGAGCAGTACTTC. Amino acids: CASSLARETGYEQYF.

The rearrangement uses TRBV24-1 and TRBJ1-1, with a possible D match to TRBD1 (5 bases). V gave up 4 bases and J gave up 8 bases, with 10 bases separating them. This CDR3 contains 12 residues. Germline V gene lookup returns CDR1 KGHDR and CDR2 SFDVKD. The chain's CDR3 is CATSDPGGEAFF. CDR3 bases: TGTGCCACCAGTGACCCTGGGGGGGAAGCTTTCTTT.

The gene calls are TRBV6-6 and TRBJ1-4; 11 bases align to TRBD1. Germline CDR1 and CDR2: MNHNY and SVGAGI (reference sequence). V was pared by 6 bases and J by 7 bases, with 7 bases of the junction left unmatched. CDR3 length: 15 residues. The CDR3 reads CASRAPGTGGEKLFF. The CDR3 DNA reads as TGTGCCAGCAGGGCCCCCGGGACAGGGGGTGAAAAACTGTTTTTT.

This rearrangement joins TRBV27 to TRBJ1-2, with 7 bases that match TRBD1. CDR3 length equals 15 residues. Trimming cost V 4 bases and J 5 bases; bases outside gene matches: 10. Germline CDR1 and CDR2: MNHEY and SMNVEV (reference sequence). The CDR3 DNA reads as TGTGCCAGCAGTTACGGGGGCAGGGACAGATATGGCTACACCTTC. Translating it yields CASSYGGRDRYGYTF.

This chain uses TRBV2 with TRBJ1-1; 9 bases match TRBD1. There are 12 residues in the CDR3. V shed 9 bases and J 5 bases; nucleotides not matched to a gene: 4. The V gene's germline CDR1 is SNHLY and CDR2 FYNNEI. The CDR3 loop is CARQGAGTEAFF. The CDR3 DNA sequence: TGTGCCAGACAGGGGGCCGGGACTGAAGCTTTCTTT.

V gene TRBV15 combines with J gene TRBJ2-2; perhaps TRBD2 as D (5 bases). Looked up from germline, CDR1 is LNHNV and CDR2 is YYDKDF (reference sequence). V was cut by 0 bases and J by 7 bases, with 18 bases left in between. There are 17 residues in the CDR3. The CDR3 spells CATSRDPRGIRFGELFF. The CDR3 nucleotides read TGTGCCACCAGCAGAGATCCAAGAGGGATTAGGTTCGGGGAGCTGTTTTTT. The complete variable domain, with remaining parts taken from reference TRBV15 and TRBJ2-2, reads DAMVIQNPRYQVTQFGKPVTLSCSQTLNHNVMYWYQQKSSQAPKLLFHYYDKDFNNEADTPDNFQSRRPNTSFCFLDIRSPGLGDTAMYLCATSRDPRGIRFGELFFGEGSRLTVL.

The genes are TRBV7-9 and TRBJ1-2; 7 nucleotides align to TRBD1. Germline CDR1 reads SEHNR; CDR2 reads FQNEAQ (reference sequence). Losses at the gene ends were 3 bases for V and 6 bases for J; bases not matched to a gene: 4. The CDR3 sequence is 13 residues long. The CDR3 loop reads CASSFRDRDGYTF. CDR3 in DNA: TGTGCCAGCAGCTTCCGAGACAGGGATGGCTACACCTTC.

The CDR3 reads CASRHRATNTEAFF. CDR3 bases: TGTGCCAGCAGACACAGGGCCACGAACACTGAAGCTTTCTTT. The chain has TRBV6-5 and TRBJ1-1, with D maybe TRBD1 (6 bases). Trimming shortened V by 6 bases and J by 1 base, and 12 bases separated the two germline ends. Germline CDR1 and CDR2: MNHEY and SVGAGI. This CDR3 has 14 amino acids.

The chain uses TRBV7-9 and TRBJ2-1, with 8 nucleotides matching TRBD2. The CDR3 extends over 15 amino acids. Losses at the gene ends were 2 bases for V and 0 bases for J; bases not matched to a gene: 0. Germline V CDR1 and CDR2: SEHNR, FQNEAQ (reference sequence). Here the CDR3 reads CASSLSGGSYNEQFF. CDR3 bases: TGTGCCAGCAGCTTAAGCGGGGGCTCCTACAATGAGCAGTTCTTC.

J is TRBJ2-1 and V is TRBV6-2 or TRBV6-3, with 9 nucleotides matching TRBD2. V dropped 4 bases and J dropped 7; count of bases not matched to a gene: 8. The germline V gene encodes CDR1 MNHEY and CDR2 SVGEGT. This CDR3 has 15 amino acids. The CDR3 nucleotides are TGTGCCAGCAGTTTCCTAGCGGGATTTGAAAATGAGCAGTTCTTC. Translating it yields CASSFLAGFENEQFF.

The gene calls are TRBV28 and TRBJ1-4, with a tentative D call TRBD1 (5 bases). Trimming shortened V by 6 bases and J by 2 bases, and 10 bases separated the two germline ends. CDR3 length: 14 amino acids. Germline-derived CDR1 and CDR2 are MDHEN and SYDVKM. The CDR3 is CASRTGGTNEKLFF. Here the CDR3 DNA reads TGTGCCAGCAGGACGGGGGGGACTAATGAAAAACTGTTTTTT.

This rearrangement joins TRBV3-1 (or the pseudogene TRBV3-2) to TRBJ1-2; 8 bases match TRBD1. The CDR3 spans 13 residues. CDR1 and CDR2 from the germline V gene are LGHDT and YNNKEL (reference sequence). The V gene end was trimmed by 8 bases and the J gene end by 6 bases; junction bases not matched to a gene: 8. The CDR3, as DNA: TGTGCCAGCTCTCACAGGGGGACGGATGGCTACACCTTC. Translated: CASSHRGTDGYTF.

The rearrangement links TRBV4-1 to TRBJ1-2; D remains ambiguous. The CDR3 has 15 residues. V was pared by 3 bases and J by 2 bases, with 13 bases between. Per germline, CDR1 MGHRA and CDR2 YSYEKL. The CDR3 here is CASSQNYGTNYGYTF. For the CDR3, the DNA is TGCGCCAGCAGCCAGAACTACGGCACCAACTATGGCTACACCTTC.

The chain uses TRBV18 and TRBJ1-2; possible D gene TRBD1, 6 bases. The CDR3 sequence is 16 residues long. Germline V gene lookup returns CDR1 KGHSH and CDR2 LQKENI. V dropped 0 bases and J dropped 5 bases, with 16 bases sitting between them. The CDR3 DNA reads TGTGCCAGCTCACCACCTTCTATGGACAGTCAATATGGCTACACCTTC. Protein product: CASSPPSMDSQYGYTF.

The chain is built from TRBV5-1 and TRBJ2-7; possible D gene TRBD2, 6 bases. Trimming stripped 4 bases from V and 3 bases from J, with 14 bases between. This CDR3 contains 14 residues. Germline V lookup: CDR1 SGHRS, CDR2 YFSETQ. The CDR3 DNA is TGCGCCAGCAGCCCCTCAACGGGGGTCTACGAGCAGTACTTC. Encoded protein: CASSPSTGVYEQYF.

This clone was counted once. The chain recombines TRBV12-5 with TRBJ2-5; 8 bases match TRBD1. Trimming cost V 2 bases and J 7 bases; bases outside gene matches: 9. CDR1 LGHNT and CDR2 FRNRAP come from the germline V gene. The CDR3 has 15 amino acids. CDR3 nucleotides: TGTGCTAGTGGTTTGAAAGACAGGGGCGTGGGGACCCAGTACTTC. Translated, it gives CASGLKDRGVGTQYF. The entire variable domain, with the rest obtained from reference TRBV12-5 and TRBJ2-5, is as follows: DARVTQTPRHKVTEMGQEVTMRCQPILGHNTVFWYRQTMMQGLELLAYFRNRAPLDDSGMPKDRFSAEMPDATLATLKIQPSEPRDSAVYFCASGLKDRGVGTQYFGPGTRLLVL.

This clone was recorded only once. The CDR3 DNA follows: TGTGCCAGCAGGCCCCTGGGACAGGGTAACACTGAAGCTTTCTTT. Protein sequence: CASRPLGQGNTEAFF. This chain uses TRBV28 with TRBJ1-1, with 9 nucleotides matching TRBD1. The CDR3 totals 15 residues. Losses at the gene ends were 6 bases for V and 2 bases for J; bases not matched to a gene: 7. Germline V gives CDR1 MDHEN, CDR2 SYDVKM.

The chain is built from TRBV5-1 and TRBJ2-7; 7 bases fit TRBD1. Unmatched junction bases numbered 5, after V lost 4 bases and J lost 4 bases. The CDR3 is made up of 13 amino acids. Germline assignment: CDR1 SGHRS and CDR2 YFSETQ. The CDR3 here is CASSLGTEYEQYF. In nucleotides, the CDR3 is TGCGCCAGCAGCCTCGGGACAGAGTACGAGCAGTACTTC.

This clone appeared once. The chain links TRBV7-2 to TRBJ1-4; TRBD1 is a possible D gene (5 bases). Germline V gene sequence: CDR1 SGHTA, CDR2 FQGNSA. The CDR3 covers 13 residues. V lost 5 bases and J 7 bases, leaving 11 bases between the germline ends. The CDR3 coding sequence is TGTGCCAGCAGCGCACAGGACCGTGAAAAACTGTTTTTT. This translates into CASSAQDREKLFF. The complete variable domain, with remaining parts taken from reference TRBV7-2 and TRBJ1-4, reads GAGVSQSPSNKVTEKGKDVELRCDPISGHTALYWYRQSLGQGLEFLIYFQGNSAPDKSGLPSDRFSAERTGGSVSTLTIQRTQQEDSAVYLCASSAQDREKLFFGSGTQLSVL.

The chain carries TRBV3-1 (or the pseudogene TRBV3-2) and TRBJ1-6; 12 bases agree with TRBD1. The CDR3 contains 14 residues. The germline CDR1 and CDR2 sequences are LGHDT and YNNKEL (reference sequence). V was pared by 4 bases and J by 10 bases, with 2 bases of the junction left unmatched. For the CDR3, the DNA is TGTGCCAGCAGCCGGGACAGGGGGCAATCACCCCTCCACTTT. Translating gives CASSRDRGQSPLHF.

The rearrangement joins TRBV12-3 or TRBV12-4 to TRBJ1-1; D unresolved. The CDR3 contains 11 residues. V lost 10 bases to trimming and J lost 4 bases, with 10 bases between them. The CDR3 DNA sequence: TGTGCCAACCGGCGGAGCACTGAAGCTTTCTTT. This sequence encodes CANRRSTEAFF.

This clone was detected a few times. V is TRBV4-1 and J is TRBJ2-7; D unclear. The CDR3 loop spans 14 amino acids. CDR1 MGHRA and CDR2 YSYEKL come from the germline V gene. Trimming removed 1 base at V and 3 bases at J, with 10 bases between. CDR3 sequence reads: CASSQAESNYEQYF. The CDR3 DNA reads TGCGCCAGCAGCCAAGCCGAGTCAAACTACGAGCAGTACTTC.

J is TRBJ1-5 and V is TRBV7-2; the D gene is possibly TRBD1 (6 bases). Germline V gene sequence: CDR1 SGHTA, CDR2 FQGNSA. The CDR3 has 15 amino acids. Trimming removed 5 bases from V and 6 bases from J, with 17 bases in between. The CDR3 region has the DNA TGTGCCAGCAGCATTTCAGGGGTTCAGGGTCAGCCCCAGCATTTT. Encoded protein: CASSISGVQGQPQHF.